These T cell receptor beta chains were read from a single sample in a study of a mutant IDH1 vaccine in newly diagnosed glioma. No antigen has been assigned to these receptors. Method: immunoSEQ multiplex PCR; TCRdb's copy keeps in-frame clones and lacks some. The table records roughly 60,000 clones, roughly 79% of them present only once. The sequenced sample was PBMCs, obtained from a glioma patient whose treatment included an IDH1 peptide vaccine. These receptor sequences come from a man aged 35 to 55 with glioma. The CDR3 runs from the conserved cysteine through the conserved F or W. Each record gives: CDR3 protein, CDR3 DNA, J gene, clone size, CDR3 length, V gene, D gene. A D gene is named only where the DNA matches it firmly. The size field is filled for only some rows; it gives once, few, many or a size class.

cdr3_aa: CASSGIRGVYEQFF
cdr3_nt: TGTGCCAGCAGCGGAATTCGTGGCGTCTATGAGCAGTTCTTC
j_call: TRBJ2-1
clone_size: .
cdr3_length: 14
v_call: TRBV9
d_call: .

cdr3_aa: CASSLAWKDGGFSTDTQYF
cdr3_nt: TGTGCCAGCAGCTTGGCTTGGAAGGACGGGGGTTTTTCCACAGATACGCAGTATTTT
j_call: TRBJ2-3
clone_size: .
cdr3_length: 19
v_call: TRBV5-4
d_call: .

cdr3_aa: CASSQGLAGPGSYNEQFF
cdr3_nt: TGCGCCAGCAGCCAGGGACTAGCGGGCCCAGGCTCCTACAATGAGCAGTTCTTC
j_call: TRBJ2-1
clone_size: few
cdr3_length: 18
v_call: TRBV4-3
d_call: TRBD2

cdr3_aa: CASSPKGLGTGELFF
cdr3_nt: TGTGCCAGCTCACCAAAAGGGTTGGGCACCGGGGAGCTGTTTTTT
j_call: TRBJ2-2
clone_size: once
cdr3_length: 15
v_call: TRBV18
d_call: .

cdr3_aa: CASSPLAGGTDTQYF
cdr3_nt: TGTGCCAGCAGTCCCTTAGCGGGGGGCACAGATACGCAGTATTTT
j_call: TRBJ2-3
clone_size: .
cdr3_length: 15
v_call: TRBV2
d_call: TRBD2

cdr3_aa: CASSPLAETQYF
cdr3_nt: TGTGCCAGCTCACCACTGGCAGAGACCCAGTACTTC
j_call: TRBJ2-5
clone_size: .
cdr3_length: 12
v_call: TRBV18
d_call: .

cdr3_aa: CASSQWARGRSYGYTF
cdr3_nt: TGCGCCAGCAGTCAATGGGCCCGGGGGCGCAGCTATGGCTACACCTTC
j_call: TRBJ1-2
clone_size: .
cdr3_length: 16
v_call: TRBV23-1
d_call: .

cdr3_aa: CASSPQGFTPYF
cdr3_nt: TGTGCCAGCAGCCCTCAAGGTTTTACCCCGTATTTT
j_call: TRBJ2-3
clone_size: few
cdr3_length: 12
v_call: TRBV14
d_call: .

cdr3_aa: CASSFFSGGSDGYTF
cdr3_nt: TGTGCCAGCAGCTTCTTTTCGGGGGGTAGCGATGGCTACACCTTC
j_call: TRBJ1-2
clone_size: .
cdr3_length: 15
v_call: TRBV7-9
d_call: .

cdr3_aa: CASSWDNSYEQYF
cdr3_nt: TGCGCCAGCAGCTGGGACAACTCCTACGAGCAGTACTTC
j_call: TRBJ2-7
clone_size: .
cdr3_length: 13
v_call: TRBV5-1
d_call: .

cdr3_aa: CASSPRDRGGEQYF
cdr3_nt: TGTGCCAGCAGCCCCCGGGACAGGGGGGGCGAGCAGTACTTC
j_call: TRBJ2-7
clone_size: .
cdr3_length: 14
v_call: TRBV13
d_call: TRBD1

cdr3_aa: CAISESVARSTDTQYF
cdr3_nt: TGTGCCATCAGTGAGTCAGTGGCCAGGAGCACAGATACGCAGTATTTT
j_call: TRBJ2-3
clone_size: .
cdr3_length: 16
v_call: TRBV10-3
d_call: .

cdr3_aa: CASSFGVAGRETQYF
cdr3_nt: TGTGCCAGCAGCTTTGGGGTAGCGGGCCGGGAGACCCAGTACTTC
j_call: TRBJ2-5
clone_size: once
cdr3_length: 15
v_call: TRBV5-4
d_call: TRBD2

cdr3_aa: CATSRPASGSYEQFF
cdr3_nt: TGTGCCACCAGCAGGCCGGCTAGCGGGAGTTATGAGCAGTTCTTC
j_call: TRBJ2-1
clone_size: .
cdr3_length: 15
v_call: TRBV15
d_call: TRBD2

cdr3_aa: CASSVERFTDTQYF
cdr3_nt: TGTGCCAGCAGCGTCGAGAGATTCACAGATACGCAGTATTTT
j_call: TRBJ2-3
clone_size: .
cdr3_length: 14
v_call: TRBV9
d_call: .

cdr3_aa: CASSPGGLAGGYRYNEQFF
cdr3_nt: TGTGCCAGCAGCCCGGGGGGACTAGCGGGAGGTTACAGGTACAATGAGCAGTTCTTC
j_call: TRBJ2-1
clone_size: .
cdr3_length: 19
v_call: TRBV14
d_call: TRBD2

cdr3_aa: CASSLLGAHTEAFF
cdr3_nt: TGTGCCAGCAGTCTGCTTGGGGCCCACACTGAAGCTTTCTTT
j_call: TRBJ1-1
clone_size: .
cdr3_length: 14
v_call: TRBV28
d_call: .

cdr3_aa: CASSLAQQGSGYTF
cdr3_nt: TGTGCCAGCAGCTTAGCGCAACAGGGAAGCGGCTACACCTTC
j_call: TRBJ1-2
clone_size: .
cdr3_length: 14
v_call: TRBV7-9
d_call: .

cdr3_aa: CAIGGLHYEQYF
cdr3_nt: TGTGCCATCGGGGGACTGCACTACGAGCAGTACTTC
j_call: TRBJ2-7
clone_size: large
cdr3_length: 12
v_call: TRBV10-3
d_call: .

cdr3_aa: CASSYRTSGPHRELFF
cdr3_nt: TGTGCCAGCAGTTACAGGACTAGCGGGCCCCACCGGGAGCTGTTTTTT
j_call: TRBJ2-2
clone_size: few
cdr3_length: 16
v_call: TRBV6-5
d_call: TRBD2

cdr3_aa: CASSQDVLGRYQPQHF
cdr3_nt: TGCGCCAGCAGCCAAGATGTTCTGGGTAGGTATCAGCCCCAGCATTTT
j_call: TRBJ1-5
clone_size: .
cdr3_length: 16
v_call: TRBV4-1
d_call: .

cdr3_aa: CASTIGVSSLLEQYF
cdr3_nt: TGTGCCAGCACCATTGGGGTCTCATCCCTCCTCGAGCAGTACTTC
j_call: TRBJ2-7
clone_size: .
cdr3_length: 15
v_call: TRBV5-6
d_call: .

cdr3_aa: CASSVGQSATNEKLFF
cdr3_nt: TGTGCCAGCAGCGTAGGACAGTCCGCAACTAATGAAAAACTGTTTTTT
j_call: TRBJ1-4
clone_size: .
cdr3_length: 16
v_call: TRBV5-5
d_call: .

cdr3_aa: CASSQDTDQPQHF
cdr3_nt: TGCGCCAGCAGCCAAGATACGGATCAGCCCCAGCATTTT
j_call: TRBJ1-5
clone_size: .
cdr3_length: 13
v_call: TRBV4-3
d_call: .

cdr3_aa: CASSVVPEGIQYF
cdr3_nt: TGCGCCAGCAGCGTCGTCCCCGAAGGCATTCAGTACTTC
j_call: TRBJ2-4
clone_size: few
cdr3_length: 13
v_call: TRBV5-1
d_call: .

cdr3_aa: CASSQSSGYNEQFF
cdr3_nt: TGTGCCAGCAGTCAATCTAGCGGTTACAATGAGCAGTTCTTC
j_call: TRBJ2-1
clone_size: few
cdr3_length: 14
v_call: TRBV6-5
d_call: TRBD2

cdr3_aa: CASSFRENTEAFF
cdr3_nt: TGTGCCAGCAGTTTCCGGGAAAACACTGAAGCTTTCTTT
j_call: TRBJ1-1
clone_size: .
cdr3_length: 13
v_call: TRBV27
d_call: .

cdr3_aa: CASSLMAVSNQPQHF
cdr3_nt: TGTGCCAGCAGTTTAATGGCAGTTAGCAATCAGCCCCAGCATTTT
j_call: TRBJ1-5
clone_size: few
cdr3_length: 15
v_call: TRBV27
d_call: .

cdr3_aa: CASSLGGNYGYTF
cdr3_nt: TGTGCCAGCAGCTTGGGGGGAAACTATGGCTACACCTTC
j_call: TRBJ1-2
clone_size: .
cdr3_length: 13
v_call: TRBV11-1
d_call: .

cdr3_aa: CASSPGVAGGRSSYEQYF
cdr3_nt: TGTGCCAGCAGCCCGGGGGTAGCGGGAGGCCGGAGCTCCTACGAGCAGTACTTC
j_call: TRBJ2-7
clone_size: .
cdr3_length: 18
v_call: TRBV7-6
d_call: TRBD2

cdr3_aa: CASSPTDRASYEQYF
cdr3_nt: TGTGCCAGCAGCCCTACAGACAGGGCCTCCTACGAGCAGTACTTC
j_call: TRBJ2-7
clone_size: .
cdr3_length: 15
v_call: TRBV7-6
d_call: TRBD1

cdr3_aa: CASSEGTSKTEQYF
cdr3_nt: TGCGCCAGCAGTGAGGGGACTAGCAAAACCGAGCAGTACTTC
j_call: TRBJ2-7
clone_size: .
cdr3_length: 14
v_call: TRBV10-1
d_call: TRBD2

cdr3_aa: CASSLKVHNEQFF
cdr3_nt: TGCGCCAGCAGCCTTAAGGTCCACAATGAGCAGTTCTTC
j_call: TRBJ2-1
clone_size: .
cdr3_length: 13
v_call: TRBV4-3
d_call: .

cdr3_aa: CASSPVPGQGSPTDTQYF
cdr3_nt: TGTGCCAGCTCACCAGTCCCGGGACAGGGATCCCCCACAGATACGCAGTATTTT
j_call: TRBJ2-3
clone_size: .
cdr3_length: 18
v_call: TRBV18
d_call: TRBD1

cdr3_aa: CASSHPGAYEQYF
cdr3_nt: TGTGCCAGCAGTCACCCTGGAGCCTACGAGCAGTACTTC
j_call: TRBJ2-7
clone_size: .
cdr3_length: 13
v_call: TRBV5-6
d_call: .

cdr3_aa: CASSLAGIEGELFF
cdr3_nt: TGTGCCAGCAGCTTAGCGGGGATCGAGGGGGAGCTGTTTTTT
j_call: TRBJ2-2
clone_size: .
cdr3_length: 14
v_call: TRBV5-4
d_call: TRBD2

cdr3_aa: CASSPRGSSGNTIYF
cdr3_nt: TGTGCCAGCAGTCCGAGGGGGAGCTCTGGAAACACCATATATTTT
j_call: TRBJ1-3
clone_size: .
cdr3_length: 15
v_call: TRBV2
d_call: .

cdr3_aa: CASSFGVMAYNEQFF
cdr3_nt: TGTGCCAGCAGTTTTGGAGTCATGGCCTACAATGAGCAGTTCTTC
j_call: TRBJ2-1
clone_size: .
cdr3_length: 15
v_call: TRBV6-5
d_call: .

cdr3_aa: CANKLNRGREERTSHSGNTIYF
cdr3_nt: TGTGCCAACAAGTTAAACAGGGGGCGCGAGGAGCGGACAAGCCACTCTGGAAACACCATATATTTT
j_call: TRBJ1-3
clone_size: .
cdr3_length: 22
v_call: TRBV19
d_call: TRBD1

cdr3_aa: CASSLGLSPGTGIGNTIYF
cdr3_nt: TGTGCCAGCAGCTTGGGGCTCTCGCCCGGGACAGGGATTGGAAACACCATATATTTT
j_call: TRBJ1-3
clone_size: .
cdr3_length: 19
v_call: TRBV5-8
d_call: TRBD1

cdr3_aa: CASNLMQGSAGELFF
cdr3_nt: TGCGCCAGCAATCTGATGCAGGGGTCTGCCGGGGAGCTGTTTTTT
j_call: TRBJ2-2
clone_size: .
cdr3_length: 15
v_call: TRBV5-1
d_call: .

cdr3_aa: CASSFGTGSHEQYF
cdr3_nt: TGTGCCAGCAGCTTCGGGACAGGGTCCCACGAGCAGTACTTC
j_call: TRBJ2-7
clone_size: once
cdr3_length: 14
v_call: TRBV7-2
d_call: TRBD1

cdr3_aa: CASSRSGTGGETQYF
cdr3_nt: TGTGCCAGCTCACGGTCCGGGACAGGGGGTGAGACCCAGTACTTC
j_call: TRBJ2-5
clone_size: .
cdr3_length: 15
v_call: TRBV18
d_call: TRBD1

cdr3_aa: CASSVATGANYGYTF
cdr3_nt: TGTGCCAGCAGCGTAGCTACAGGGGCGAACTATGGCTACACCTTC
j_call: TRBJ1-2
clone_size: few
cdr3_length: 15
v_call: TRBV9
d_call: TRBD1

cdr3_aa: CASSTAGNYGYTF
cdr3_nt: TGTGCCAGTAGTACGGCGGGTAACTATGGCTACACCTTC
j_call: TRBJ1-2
clone_size: few
cdr3_length: 13
v_call: TRBV19
d_call: .

cdr3_aa: CASRLTGAPHEQYF
cdr3_nt: TGTGCCAGCAGACTAACAGGAGCCCCCCACGAGCAGTACTTC
j_call: TRBJ2-7
clone_size: few
cdr3_length: 14
v_call: TRBV6-5
d_call: .

cdr3_aa: CSATRDEQYF
cdr3_nt: TGCAGTGCTACCAGGGACGAGCAGTACTTC
j_call: TRBJ2-7
clone_size: .
cdr3_length: 10
v_call: TRBV20-1
d_call: .

cdr3_aa: CASSYTGTGEAFF
cdr3_nt: TGTGCCAGCAGCTATACCGGGACAGGGGAAGCTTTCTTT
j_call: TRBJ1-1
clone_size: .
cdr3_length: 13
v_call: TRBV7-9
d_call: TRBD1

cdr3_aa: CASSFSGGRTGELFF
cdr3_nt: TGCGCCAGCAGCTTTAGCGGGGGAAGGACCGGGGAGCTGTTTTTT
j_call: TRBJ2-2
clone_size: .
cdr3_length: 15
v_call: TRBV5-1
d_call: TRBD2

cdr3_aa: CASSLYRGRAGANVLTF
cdr3_nt: TGTGCCAGCAGTTTGTACAGGGGGCGCGCTGGGGCCAACGTCCTGACTTTC
j_call: TRBJ2-6
clone_size: .
cdr3_length: 17
v_call: TRBV27
d_call: TRBD1

cdr3_aa: CASSLVQGTNEQYF
cdr3_nt: TGTGCCAGCAGCTTGGTTCAGGGAACGAACGAGCAGTACTTC
j_call: TRBJ2-7
clone_size: .
cdr3_length: 14
v_call: TRBV5-4
d_call: .

cdr3_aa: CASSATGAETQYF
cdr3_nt: TGTGCCAGCAGCGCCACAGGTGCAGAGACCCAGTACTTC
j_call: TRBJ2-5
clone_size: .
cdr3_length: 13
v_call: TRBV6-5
d_call: .

cdr3_aa: CASTATSTTYEQYF
cdr3_nt: TGTGCCAGCACGGCGACTAGCACAACCTACGAGCAGTACTTC
j_call: TRBJ2-7
clone_size: .
cdr3_length: 14
v_call: TRBV6-1
d_call: TRBD2

cdr3_aa: CASSVEGYTDTQYF
cdr3_nt: TGTGCCAGCAGTGTTGAGGGCTACACAGATACGCAGTATTTT
j_call: TRBJ2-3
clone_size: .
cdr3_length: 14
v_call: TRBV6-4
d_call: .